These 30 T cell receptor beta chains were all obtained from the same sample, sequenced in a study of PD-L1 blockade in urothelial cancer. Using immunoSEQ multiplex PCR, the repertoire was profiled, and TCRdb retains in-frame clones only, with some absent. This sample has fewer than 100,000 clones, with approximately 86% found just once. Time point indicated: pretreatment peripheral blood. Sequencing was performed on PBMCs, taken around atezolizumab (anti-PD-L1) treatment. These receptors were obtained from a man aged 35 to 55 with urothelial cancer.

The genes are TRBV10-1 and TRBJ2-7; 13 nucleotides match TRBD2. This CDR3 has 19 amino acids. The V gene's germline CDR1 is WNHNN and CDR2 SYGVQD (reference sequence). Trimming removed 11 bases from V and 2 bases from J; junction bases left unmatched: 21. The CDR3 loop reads CAGIHLGLAGPAKAYEQYF. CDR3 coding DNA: TGCGCCGGAATCCACCTGGGACTAGCGGGACCTGCCAAAGCCTACGAGCAGTACTTC.

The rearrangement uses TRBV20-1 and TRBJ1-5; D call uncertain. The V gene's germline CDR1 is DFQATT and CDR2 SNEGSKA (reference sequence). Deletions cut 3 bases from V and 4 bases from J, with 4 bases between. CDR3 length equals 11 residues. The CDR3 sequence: CSARTNQPQHF. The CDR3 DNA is TGCAGTGCTAGGACTAATCAGCCCCAGCATTTT.

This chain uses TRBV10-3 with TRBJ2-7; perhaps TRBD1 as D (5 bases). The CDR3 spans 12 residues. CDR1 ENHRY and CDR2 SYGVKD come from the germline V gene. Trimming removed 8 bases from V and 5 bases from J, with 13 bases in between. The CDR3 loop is CAIRSQGDEQYF. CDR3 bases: TGTGCCATCCGAAGCCAGGGCGACGAGCAGTACTTC.

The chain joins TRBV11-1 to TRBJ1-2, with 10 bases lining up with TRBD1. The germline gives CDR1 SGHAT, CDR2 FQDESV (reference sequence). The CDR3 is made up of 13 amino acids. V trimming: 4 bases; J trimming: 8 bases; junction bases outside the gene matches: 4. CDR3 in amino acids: CASSSWTGGGYTF. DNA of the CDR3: TGTGCCAGCAGCTCCTGGACAGGGGGAGGCTACACCTTC.

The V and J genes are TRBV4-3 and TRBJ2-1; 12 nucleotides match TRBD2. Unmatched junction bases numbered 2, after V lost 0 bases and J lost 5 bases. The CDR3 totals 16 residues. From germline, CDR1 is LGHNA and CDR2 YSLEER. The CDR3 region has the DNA TGCGCCAGCAGCCAAGATCTAGCGGGAGGGGACAATGAGCAGTTCTTC. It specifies CASSQDLAGGDNEQFF.

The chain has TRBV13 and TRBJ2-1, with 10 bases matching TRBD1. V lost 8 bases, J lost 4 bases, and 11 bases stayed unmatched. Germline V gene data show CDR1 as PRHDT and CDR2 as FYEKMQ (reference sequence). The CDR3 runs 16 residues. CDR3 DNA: TGTGCCAGCGGGACAGGGGTTGAAGTTAATTACAATGAGCAGTTCTTC. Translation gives CASGTGVEVNYNEQFF.

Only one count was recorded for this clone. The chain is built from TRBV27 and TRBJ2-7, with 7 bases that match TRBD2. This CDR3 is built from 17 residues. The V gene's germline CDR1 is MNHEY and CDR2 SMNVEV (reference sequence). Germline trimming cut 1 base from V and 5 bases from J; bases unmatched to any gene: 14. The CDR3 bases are TGTGCCAGCAGTTTATTTCTGCCGACTGGACTAGGGCACGAGCAGTACTTC. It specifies CASSLFLPTGLGHEQYF.

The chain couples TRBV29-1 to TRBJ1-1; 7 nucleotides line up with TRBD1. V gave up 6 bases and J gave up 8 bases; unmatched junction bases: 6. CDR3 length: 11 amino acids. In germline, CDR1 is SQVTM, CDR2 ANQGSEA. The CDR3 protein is CSVVRGREAFF. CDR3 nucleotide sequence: TGCAGCGTAGTTAGGGGGCGCGAAGCTTTCTTT.

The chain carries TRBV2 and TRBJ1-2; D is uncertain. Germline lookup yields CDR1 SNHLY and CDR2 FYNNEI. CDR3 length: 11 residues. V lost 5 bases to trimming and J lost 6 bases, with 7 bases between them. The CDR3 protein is CASSWAHGYTF. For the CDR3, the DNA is TGTGCCAGCAGTTGGGCTCATGGCTACACCTTC.

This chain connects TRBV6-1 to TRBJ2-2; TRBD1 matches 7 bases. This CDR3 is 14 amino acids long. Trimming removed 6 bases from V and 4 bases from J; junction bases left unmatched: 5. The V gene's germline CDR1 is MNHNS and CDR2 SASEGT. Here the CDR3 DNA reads TGTGCCAGCAGGTTAACAGGGGTCACCGGGGAGCTGTTTTTT. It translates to CASRLTGVTGELFF.

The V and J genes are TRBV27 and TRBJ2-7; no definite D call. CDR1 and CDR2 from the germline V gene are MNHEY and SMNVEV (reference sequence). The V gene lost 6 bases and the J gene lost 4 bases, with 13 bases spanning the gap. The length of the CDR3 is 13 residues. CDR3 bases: TGTGCCAGCAGCCTAAGGCTAGGTTACGAGCAGTACTTC. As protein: CASSLRLGYEQYF.

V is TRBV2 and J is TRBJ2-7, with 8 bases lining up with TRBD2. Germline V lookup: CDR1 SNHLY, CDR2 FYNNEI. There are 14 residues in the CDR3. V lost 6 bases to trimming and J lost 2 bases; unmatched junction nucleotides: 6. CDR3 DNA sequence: TGTGCCAGCAGGACAGCGGGAGTGGCCTACGAGCAGTACTTC. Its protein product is CASRTAGVAYEQYF. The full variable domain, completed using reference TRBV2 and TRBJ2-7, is EPEVTQTPSHQVTQMGQEVILRCVPISNHLYFYWYRQILGQKVEFLVSFYNNEISEKSEIFDDQFSVERPDGSNFTLKIRSTKLEDSAMYFCASRTAGVAYEQYFGPGTRLTVT.

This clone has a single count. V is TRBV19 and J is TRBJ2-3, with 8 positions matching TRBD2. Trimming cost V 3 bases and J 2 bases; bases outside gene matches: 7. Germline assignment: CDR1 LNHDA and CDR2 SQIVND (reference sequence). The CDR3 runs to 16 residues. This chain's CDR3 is CASSMSTSANTDTQYF. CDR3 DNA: TGTGCCAGTAGTATGTCGACTAGCGCCAACACAGATACGCAGTATTTT.

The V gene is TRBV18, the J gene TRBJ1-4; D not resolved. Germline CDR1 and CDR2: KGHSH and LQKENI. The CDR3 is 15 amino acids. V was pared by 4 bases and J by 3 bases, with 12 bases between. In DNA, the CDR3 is TGTGCCAGCTCACAAGACGGAGCTTCTAATGAAAAACTGTTTTTT. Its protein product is CASSQDGASNEKLFF.

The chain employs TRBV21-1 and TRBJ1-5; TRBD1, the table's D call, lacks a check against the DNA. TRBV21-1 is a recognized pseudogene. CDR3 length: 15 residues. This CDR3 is CASLRQGAGNQPQHF. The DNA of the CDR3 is TGTGCCAGCTTGCGACAGGGGGCTGGCAATCAGCCCCAGCATTTT.

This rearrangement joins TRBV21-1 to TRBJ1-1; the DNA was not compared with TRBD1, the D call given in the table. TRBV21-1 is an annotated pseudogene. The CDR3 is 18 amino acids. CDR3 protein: CASSKGQGAGETDTEAFF. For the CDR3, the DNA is TGTGCCAGCAGCAAAGGGCAGGGGGCAGGGGAGACAGACACTGAAGCTTTCTTT.

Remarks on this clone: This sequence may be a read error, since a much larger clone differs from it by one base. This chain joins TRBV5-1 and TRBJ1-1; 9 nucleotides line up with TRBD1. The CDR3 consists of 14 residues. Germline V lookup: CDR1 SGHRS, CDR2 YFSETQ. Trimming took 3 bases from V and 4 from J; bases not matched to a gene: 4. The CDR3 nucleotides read TGCGCCAGCAGCTCCGGGACAGGGTCCACTGAAGCTTTCTTT. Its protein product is CASSSGTGSTEAFF.

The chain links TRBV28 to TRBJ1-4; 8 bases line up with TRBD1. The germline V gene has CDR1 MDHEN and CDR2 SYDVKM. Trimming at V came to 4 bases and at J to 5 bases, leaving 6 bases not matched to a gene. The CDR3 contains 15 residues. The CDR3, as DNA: TGTGCCAGCAGTTCAGGGGGCATGGGGAATGAAAAACTGTTTTTT. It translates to CASSSGGMGNEKLFF. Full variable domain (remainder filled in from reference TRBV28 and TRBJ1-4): DVKVTQSSRYLVKRTGEKVFLECVQDMDHENMFWYRQDPGLGLRLIYFSYDVKMKEKGDIPEGYSVSREKKERFSLILESASTNQTSMYLCASSSGGMGNEKLFFGSGTQLSVL.

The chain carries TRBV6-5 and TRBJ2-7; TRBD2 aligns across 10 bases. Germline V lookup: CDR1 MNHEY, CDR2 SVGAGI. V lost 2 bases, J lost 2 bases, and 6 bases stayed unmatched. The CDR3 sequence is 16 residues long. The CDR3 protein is CASSYQSGRDPYEQYF. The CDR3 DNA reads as TGTGCCAGCAGTTACCAGAGCGGGAGGGACCCCTACGAGCAGTACTTC.

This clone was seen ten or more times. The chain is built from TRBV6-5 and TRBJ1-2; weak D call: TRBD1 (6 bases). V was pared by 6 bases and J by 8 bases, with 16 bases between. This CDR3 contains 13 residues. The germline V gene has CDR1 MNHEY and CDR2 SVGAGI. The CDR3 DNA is TGTGCCAGCAGCAGCACAGGGCTATACGGCTACACCTTC. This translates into CASSSTGLYGYTF.

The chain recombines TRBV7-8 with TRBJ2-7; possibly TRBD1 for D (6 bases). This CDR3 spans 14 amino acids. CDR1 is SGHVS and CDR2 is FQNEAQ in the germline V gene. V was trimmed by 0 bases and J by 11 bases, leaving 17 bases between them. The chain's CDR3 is CASSLAGLTGTEYF. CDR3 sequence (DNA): TGTGCCAGCAGCTTAGCGGGTCTTACAGGGACGGAGTACTTC.

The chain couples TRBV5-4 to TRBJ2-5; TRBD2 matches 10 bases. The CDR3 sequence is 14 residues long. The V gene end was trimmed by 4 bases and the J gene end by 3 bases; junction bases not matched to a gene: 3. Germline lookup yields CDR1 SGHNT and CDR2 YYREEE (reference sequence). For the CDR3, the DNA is TGTGCCAGCAGCCTAGCGGGAGTTAAAGAGACCCAGTACTTC. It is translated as CASSLAGVKETQYF.

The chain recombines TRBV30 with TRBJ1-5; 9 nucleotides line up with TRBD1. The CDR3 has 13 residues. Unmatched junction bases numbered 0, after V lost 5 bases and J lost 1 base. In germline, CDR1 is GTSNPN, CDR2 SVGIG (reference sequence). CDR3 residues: CAWGQGSNQPQHF. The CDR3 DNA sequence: TGTGCCTGGGGACAGGGGAGCAATCAGCCCCAGCATTTT.

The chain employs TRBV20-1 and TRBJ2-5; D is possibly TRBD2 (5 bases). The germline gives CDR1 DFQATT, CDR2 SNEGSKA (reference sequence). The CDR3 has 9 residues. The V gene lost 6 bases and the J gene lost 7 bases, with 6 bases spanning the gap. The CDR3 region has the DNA TGCAGTGCAGAGGGGACCCAGTACTTC. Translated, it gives CSAEGTQYF.

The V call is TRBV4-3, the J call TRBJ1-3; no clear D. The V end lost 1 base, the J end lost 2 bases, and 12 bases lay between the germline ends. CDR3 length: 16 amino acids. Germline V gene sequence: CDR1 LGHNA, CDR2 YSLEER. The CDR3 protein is CASSQGGQNTGNTIYF. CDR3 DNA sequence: TGCGCCAGCAGCCAAGGAGGCCAGAACACTGGAAACACCATATATTTT.

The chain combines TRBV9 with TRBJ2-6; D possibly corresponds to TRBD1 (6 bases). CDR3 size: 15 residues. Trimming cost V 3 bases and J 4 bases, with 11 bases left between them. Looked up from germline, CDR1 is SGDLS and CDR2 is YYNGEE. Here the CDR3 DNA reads TGTGCCAGCAGCGCCACAGGGCCGGGGGCCAACGTCCTGACTTTC. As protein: CASSATGPGANVLTF.

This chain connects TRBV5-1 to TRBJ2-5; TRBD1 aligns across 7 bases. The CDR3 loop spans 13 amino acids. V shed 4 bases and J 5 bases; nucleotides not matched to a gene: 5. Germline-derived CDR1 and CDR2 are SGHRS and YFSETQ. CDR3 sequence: CASSQGQHETQYF. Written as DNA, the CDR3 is TGCGCCAGCAGCCAGGGACAGCACGAGACCCAGTACTTC.

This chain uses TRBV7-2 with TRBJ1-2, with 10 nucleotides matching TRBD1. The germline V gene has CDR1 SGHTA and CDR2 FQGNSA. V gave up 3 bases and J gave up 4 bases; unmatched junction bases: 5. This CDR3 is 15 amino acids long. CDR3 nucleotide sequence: TGTGCCAGCAGCTTTCTAGGACAGGGGGTCTATGGCTACACCTTC. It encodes CASSFLGQGVYGYTF.

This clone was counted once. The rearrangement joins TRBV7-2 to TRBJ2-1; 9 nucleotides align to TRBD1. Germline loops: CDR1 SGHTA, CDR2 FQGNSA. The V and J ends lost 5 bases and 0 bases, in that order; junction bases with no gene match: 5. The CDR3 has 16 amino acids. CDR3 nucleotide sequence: TGTGCCAGCAGCAGGGACAGGGTGAGCTCCTACAATGAGCAGTTCTTC. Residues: CASSRDRVSSYNEQFF.

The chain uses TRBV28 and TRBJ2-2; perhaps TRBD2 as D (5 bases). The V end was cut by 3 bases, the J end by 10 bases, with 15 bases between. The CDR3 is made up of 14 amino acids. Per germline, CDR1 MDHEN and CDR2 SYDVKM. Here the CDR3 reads CASSFPKAGLELFF. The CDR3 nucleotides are TGTGCCAGCAGTTTTCCCAAAGCAGGACTGGAGCTGTTTTTT. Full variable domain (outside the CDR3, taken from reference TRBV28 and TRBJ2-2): DVKVTQSSRYLVKRTGEKVFLECVQDMDHENMFWYRQDPGLGLRLIYFSYDVKMKEKGDIPEGYSVSREKKERFSLILESASTNQTSMYLCASSFPKAGLELFFGEGSRLTVL.